These 28 T cell receptor beta chains were sequenced from one sample in a study of blood T cell repertoires in COVID-19. The method was immunoSEQ multiplex PCR; TCRdb's version includes in-frame clones alone and lacks a portion of them. The data contain 75,000 to 95,000 clones, about 80% of them singletons. The material sequenced was peripheral blood. These TCRs come from a woman in her thirties or forties with active or convalescent COVID-19.

This clone was picked up one time. The rearrangement links TRBV19 to TRBJ2-3, with 8 nucleotides matching TRBD1. CDR1 LNHDA and CDR2 SQIVND come from the germline V gene (reference sequence). This CDR3 is 15 amino acids long. The ends lost 5 bases at V and 3 bases at J; junction bases unmatched: 7. The CDR3 loop is CASSPGGRWTDTQYF. CDR3 coding DNA: TGTGCCAGTAGTCCAGGGGGCCGCTGGACAGATACGCAGTATTTT.

This chain links TRBV14 with TRBJ1-5, with D possibly TRBD1 on 6 matching bases. The germline V gene encodes CDR1 SGHDN and CDR2 FVKESK. Trimming pared 4 bases from V and 7 bases from J, leaving 14 bases between. This CDR3 spans 14 amino acids. This CDR3 is CASSLQGKGQPQHF. CDR3 DNA sequence: TGTGCCAGCAGCCTACAGGGTAAGGGGCAGCCCCAGCATTTT.

The chain couples TRBV7-2 to TRBJ2-3; 8 nucleotides align to TRBD2. CDR3 length: 15 residues. Trimming at V came to 5 bases and at J to 4 bases, leaving 8 bases not matched to a gene. In germline, CDR1 is SGHTA, CDR2 FQGNSA. The CDR3 spells CASSAERGQSDTQYF. CDR3 in DNA: TGTGCCAGCAGCGCCGAGCGGGGGCAGTCAGATACGCAGTATTTT.

J is TRBJ2-7 and V is TRBV11-2; TRBD2 aligns across 7 bases. The CDR3 is 14 residues long. J gave up 0 bases and V 4 bases, and 3 bases lay outside the gene matches. Germline V gene sequence: CDR1 SGHAT, CDR2 FQNNGV. The CDR3 DNA reads TGTGCCAGCAGCTCCGGGGGGATCTCCTACGAGCAGTACTTC. Protein: CASSSGGISYEQYF.

The chain is built from TRBV5-4 and TRBJ1-2; maybe TRBD1 (6 bases). The CDR3 consists of 15 residues. The germline V gene encodes CDR1 SGHNT and CDR2 YYREEE (reference sequence). The V gene lost 0 bases and the J gene lost 8 bases, with 17 bases spanning the gap. CDR3 bases: TGTGCCAGCAGCTTGGACCTAACAGGGAGCCGCGGCTACACCTTC. It specifies CASSLDLTGSRGYTF.

The CDR3 sequence: CASSLNYRRETQYF. For the CDR3, the DNA is TGTGCCAGCAGCTTAAATTATCGCAGAGAGACCCAGTACTTC. V usage is TRBV7-2 and J usage is TRBJ2-5; D is undetermined. This CDR3 spans 14 amino acids. V was shortened by 2 bases and J by 4 bases, with 11 bases between the two germline ends. Germline values: CDR1 SGHTA, CDR2 FQGNSA.

The chain links TRBV11-2 to TRBJ2-5; 8 bases map to TRBD2. The CDR3 loop spans 15 amino acids. Germline CDR1 and CDR2: SGHAT and FQNNGV. The J segment lost 4 bases and the V segment lost 0 bases, leaving 4 bases of the junction unmatched. This chain's CDR3 is CASSLEKRGGETQYF. DNA of the CDR3: TGTGCCAGCAGCTTAGAAAAACGGGGGGGAGAGACCCAGTACTTC.

The V call is TRBV4-3, the J call TRBJ2-7; 8 bases map to TRBD1. The CDR3 is made up of 15 amino acids. V trimming: 2 bases; J trimming: 3 bases; junction bases outside the gene matches: 6. CDR1 and CDR2 (germline): LGHNA, YSLEER. The CDR3 spells CASSQQRTGSYEQYF. For the CDR3, the DNA is TGCGCCAGCAGCCAACAAAGGACAGGGAGCTACGAGCAGTACTTC.

This chain joins TRBV7-9 and TRBJ2-7, with 9 nucleotides matching TRBD1. Germline V gives CDR1 SEHNR, CDR2 FQNEAQ (reference sequence). The CDR3 covers 15 residues. Germline trimming cut 5 bases from V and 4 bases from J; bases unmatched to any gene: 9. This CDR3 is CASSSPGQGMYEQYF. The CDR3, as DNA: TGTGCCAGCAGCAGCCCGGGACAGGGTATGTACGAGCAGTACTTC.

The chain joins TRBV24-1 to TRBJ2-1, with TRBD1 matching over 10 bases. CDR3 length: 17 residues. Germline-derived CDR1 and CDR2 are KGHDR and SFDVKD. With 0 bases clipped from V and 4 bases from J, the junction kept 5 bases outside the gene matches. Written as DNA, the CDR3 is TGTGCCACCAGTGATTTGGAACCGGGACAGGGGTACAATGAGCAGTTCTTC. Translation gives CATSDLEPGQGYNEQFF.

The V and J genes are TRBV7-8 and TRBJ2-3; D not certain. Germline CDR1 is SGHVS and CDR2 is FQNEAQ. The CDR3 loop spans 16 amino acids. Trimming stripped 1 base from V and 2 bases from J, with 13 bases between. The CDR3 is CASSLVASSYTDTQYF. The CDR3 DNA reads as TGTGCCAGCAGCTTAGTTGCGTCTTCTTACACAGATACGCAGTATTTT.

The rearrangement joins TRBV6-5 to TRBJ2-1, with TRBD2 identical over 7 bases. V lost 8 bases, J lost 8 bases, and 9 bases stayed unmatched. This CDR3 has 13 amino acids. The germline V gene has CDR1 MNHEY and CDR2 SVGAGI. CDR3 bases: TGTGCCAGCTTCCCTCCGGGGGGTCATGAGCAGTTCTTC. Encoded protein: CASFPPGGHEQFF.

The chain has TRBV11-2 and TRBJ1-5, with D unclear. V shed 4 bases and J shed 4 bases, with 8 bases lying between them. There are 13 residues in the CDR3. Germline V gene data show CDR1 as SGHAT and CDR2 as FQNNGV. The CDR3 here is CASSSGVNQPQHF. As DNA, the CDR3 is TGTGCCAGCAGCTCCGGGGTGAATCAGCCCCAGCATTTT.

This clone was recorded once. The chain employs TRBV2 and TRBJ1-5, with D possibly TRBD1 on 5 matching bases. The CDR3 covers 15 residues. CDR1 and CDR2 from the germline V gene are SNHLY and FYNNEI. V was trimmed by 1 base and J by 2 bases, leaving 9 bases between them. The CDR3 DNA sequence: TGTGCCAGCAGTGAAGGGGGCAGTGGCAATCAGCCCCAGCATTTT. Translation gives CASSEGGSGNQPQHF. The full variable domain, its missing parts supplied by reference TRBV2 and TRBJ1-5, is EPEVTQTPSHQVTQMGQEVILRCVPISNHLYFYWYRQILGQKVEFLVSFYNNEISEKSEIFDDQFSVERPDGSNFTLKIRSTKLEDSAMYFCASSEGGSGNQPQHFGDGTRLSIL.

The chain combines TRBV11-2 with TRBJ2-1; TRBD2 agrees at 8 bases. Germline values: CDR1 SGHAT, CDR2 FQNNGV. V lost 6 bases and J lost 0; bases outside the gene matches: 7. The CDR3 loop spans 16 amino acids. The CDR3 nucleotides read TGTGCCAGCAGTCGATTAGCGGGGAGCTCCTACAATGAGCAGTTCTTC. Translation: CASSRLAGSSYNEQFF.

The V and J genes are TRBV18 and TRBJ1-4; a weak D match, TRBD1 (5 bases). CDR1 is KGHSH, CDR2 LQKENI, per germline. V lost 5 bases and J 8 bases, leaving 12 bases between the germline ends. The CDR3 has 13 amino acids. The CDR3 DNA reads as TGTGCCAGCTCAGGGGCGGAACGGGAAAAACTGTTTTTT. As protein: CASSGAEREKLFF. The complete variable domain, with remaining parts taken from reference TRBV18 and TRBJ1-4, reads NAGVMQNPRHLVRRRGQEARLRCSPMKGHSHVYWYRQLPEEGLKFMVYLQKENIIDESGMPKERFSAEFPKEGPSILRIQQVVRGDSAAYFCASSGAEREKLFFGSGTQLSVL.

The chain recombines TRBV28 with TRBJ1-1, with TRBD1 as a possible D gene (5 bases). Germline CDR1 MDHEN, CDR2 SYDVKM. This CDR3 spans 14 amino acids. V was shortened by 2 bases and J by 4 bases, with 11 bases between the two germline ends. CDR3 in DNA: TGTGCCAGCAGTTTAGGAGGGACCGGCACTGAAGCTTTCTTT. Translation: CASSLGGTGTEAFF.

The chain has TRBV7-2 and TRBJ1-2; no definite D call. CDR3 length: 13 residues. V lost 7 bases and J 2 bases, leaving 11 bases between the germline ends. CDR1 is SGHTA, CDR2 FQGNSA, per germline. The CDR3 coding sequence is TGTGCCAGCAACACACAGACAAACTATGGCTACACCTTC. Its translation is CASNTQTNYGYTF.

The rearrangement uses TRBV5-5 and TRBJ2-5, with 9 positions matching TRBD2. V was pared by 4 bases and J by 5 bases, with 3 bases of the junction left unmatched. Germline loops: CDR1 SGHKS, CDR2 YYEKEE (reference sequence). The CDR3 spans 13 residues. The CDR3 nucleotides are TGTGCCAGCAGCCTAGCGGGGAAGGAGACCCAGTACTTC. This translates into CASSLAGKETQYF.

The chain's CDR3 is CSASRTGISGGYTF. The CDR3 bases are TGCAGTGCTAGTCGGACAGGAATCTCTGGCGGCTACACCTTC. The chain carries TRBV20-1 and TRBJ1-2, with TRBD1 identical over 7 bases. Germline-derived CDR1 and CDR2 are DFQATT and SNEGSKA (reference sequence). V dropped 3 bases and J dropped 8; count of bases not matched to a gene: 12. This CDR3 has 14 residues.

This rearrangement joins TRBV15 to TRBJ2-2; 7 bases align to TRBD1. This CDR3 contains 17 residues. Germline V gene lookup returns CDR1 LNHNV and CDR2 YYDKDF (reference sequence). V lost 8 bases, J lost 5 bases, and 17 bases stayed unmatched. The CDR3 bases are TGTGCCACCTCCGAGAGGGGGCTTCTCCCAAGGACCGGGGAGCTGTTTTTT. It specifies CATSERGLLPRTGELFF.

V is TRBV10-3 and J is TRBJ1-2, with 9 bases identical to TRBD1. V lost 0 bases and J lost 6; bases outside the gene matches: 5. Germline-derived CDR1 and CDR2 are ENHRY and SYGVKD. This CDR3 is 15 amino acids long. Here the CDR3 DNA reads TGTGCCATCAGTGAGTCGCAAACAGGGGGCAATGGCTACACCTTC. Translation: CAISESQTGGNGYTF.

Here the CDR3 DNA reads TGTGCCAGCAGCACACAGGTTACTAGCACAGATACGCAGTATTTT. It specifies CASSTQVTSTDTQYF. V gene TRBV11-2 combines with J gene TRBJ2-3; weak D call: TRBD1 (5 bases). Trimming pared 5 bases from V and 0 bases from J, leaving 12 bases between. The CDR3 spans 15 residues. Germline CDR1 is SGHAT and CDR2 is FQNNGV. The full variable domain, completed using reference TRBV11-2 and TRBJ2-3, is EAGVAQSPRYKIIEKRQSVAFWCNPISGHATLYWYQQILGQGPKLLIQFQNNGVVDDSQLPKDRFSAERLKGVDSTLKIQPAKLEDSAVYLCASSTQVTSTDTQYFGPGTRLTVL.

The CDR3 bases are TGCGCCAGCAGCCAAGAGGTAACCCTGGCATATGGCTACACCTTC. Amino acids: CASSQEVTLAYGYTF. The gene calls are TRBV4-1 and TRBJ1-2, with unresolved D. This CDR3 is 15 amino acids long. The germline gives CDR1 MGHRA, CDR2 YSYEKL. The ends were cut back, 0 bases at V and 5 bases at J, with 13 bases in the middle.

This clone appeared a few times. The V gene is TRBV6-5, the J gene TRBJ2-7, with 7 bases aligning to TRBD2. The trim removed 7 bases at V and 3 bases at J, leaving 6 bases unmatched. The CDR3 has 13 residues. From germline, CDR1 is MNHEY and CDR2 SVGAGI. The CDR3 spells CASKIPSGYEQYF. CDR3 bases: TGTGCCAGCAAAATTCCTAGCGGCTACGAGCAGTACTTC.

The gene calls are TRBV28 and TRBJ1-2; the match to TRBD1 covers 8 bases. V gave up 3 bases and J gave up 8 bases; unmatched junction bases: 11. CDR3 length: 15 residues. The germline V gene has CDR1 MDHEN and CDR2 SYDVKM. This chain's CDR3 is CASSLDDRGSLGYTF. The CDR3 nucleotides read TGTGCCAGCAGTTTGGATGACAGGGGTAGCTTGGGCTACACCTTC.

This clone was counted only a few times. The V gene is TRBV7-3, the J gene TRBJ1-3; the D is unclear. The germline V gene has CDR1 SGHTA and CDR2 FQGTGA. This CDR3 has 13 residues. Trimming took off 6 bases at V and 0 bases at J, with 6 bases between the two ends. CDR3 DNA: TGTGCCAGCAGTGAGAGCTCTGGAAACACCATATATTTT. It yields the protein CASSESSGNTIYF.

V gene TRBV29-1 combines with J gene TRBJ2-7, with TRBD1 identical over 10 bases. After removal of 6 bases from V and 4 bases from J, the junction contained 9 bases not matched to a gene. The germline V gene has CDR1 SQVTM and CDR2 ANQGSEA. This CDR3 region has 14 residues. CDR3 sequence: CSVADRGPVYEQYF. In DNA, the CDR3 is TGCAGCGTGGCTGACAGGGGGCCTGTTTACGAGCAGTACTTC.